The present entry profiles one T cell receptor (beta chain) with its context. Its antigen remains unidentified. These data are taken from a study of OX40 agonist ivuxolimab in advanced cancers. Overall study: Ivuxolimab was delivered to patients intravenously every 2 weeks at doses spanning 0.01 to 10 mg/kg.

The CDR3 has 16 amino acids. V was shortened by 3 bases and J by 2 bases, with 14 bases between the two germline ends. The germline gives CDR1 SEHNR, CDR2 FQNEAQ (reference sequence). The assay was immunoSEQ multiplex PCR, and TCRdb's table has in-frame clones only and misses some. The table shows 100,000 or so clones, with approximately 94% occurring only once. General study findings and limits: Both blood CD4+ and CD8+ T cells showed clonal growth by week 6 at 0.1 to 3.0 mg/kg. The study found among the lowest clonal expansion in partial responders at 0.1-3.0 mg/kg.

This sequence was found in an adult with an advanced solid tumor such as melanoma, head and neck, liver or kidney cancer. The chain joins TRBV7-9 to TRBJ1-3; the D gene is possibly TRBD1 (5 bases). The sequencing here drew on CD4+ or CD8+ T cells sorted from blood, taken in a trial of the OX40 agonist ivuxolimab. DNA for the CDR3: TGTGCCAGCAGCTTCTCCGGAGGGGTAACTGGAAACACCATATATTTT. Residues: CASSFSGGVTGNTIYF.